The 29 T cell receptor beta chains reported below all come from one sample, sequenced in a study of early T cells in non-severe SARS-CoV-2 infection. Via MiXCR, TCRdb re-called the 5' RACE reads, giving one row per CDR3 protein. The data hold some 80,000 distinct CDR3 sequences, with roughly 15% observed a single time. Sample: whole blood. The receptors originated from an adult who was a healthcare worker with PCR-confirmed SARS-CoV-2 infection or an uninfected control (not recorded which).

The table lists this clonotype with a few counts. This chain connects TRBV3-1 to TRBJ1-1; D is unclear. V lost 4 bases and J 1 base, leaving 13 bases between the germline ends. The V gene's germline CDR1 is LGHDT and CDR2 YNNKEL (reference sequence). The CDR3 runs to 15 residues. CDR3 region: CASSPTHGPNTEAFF. The DNA of the CDR3 is TGTGCCAGCAGCCCAACCCACGGGCCGAACACTGAAGCTTTCTTT. Full variable domain (outside the CDR3, taken from reference TRBV3-1 and TRBJ1-1): DTAVSQTPKYLVTQMGNDKSIKCEQNLGHDTMYWYKQDSKKFLKIMFSYNNKELIINETVPNRFSPKSPDKAHLNLHINSLELGDSAVYFCASSPTHGPNTEAFFGQGTRLTVV.

There are many counts of this clonotype. The chain combines TRBV5-5 with TRBJ2-2, with TRBD1 matching over 7 bases. V lost 4 bases to trimming and J lost 5 bases; unmatched junction nucleotides: 2. The CDR3 contains 13 residues. Germline loops: CDR1 SGHKS, CDR2 YYEKEE (reference sequence). The CDR3 reads CASSRQGTGELFF. The CDR3 DNA sequence: TGTGCCAGCAGCAGACAGGGTACCGGGGAGCTGTTTTTT.

V usage is TRBV11-2 and J usage is TRBJ2-1; TRBD1 might be the D (6 bases). Germline-derived CDR1 and CDR2 are SGHAT and FQNNGV. Trimming stripped 7 bases from V and 1 base from J, with 8 bases between. This CDR3 spans 13 amino acids. The CDR3 region has the DNA TGTGCCAGCATGCAGGGGTCCTACAATGAGCAGTTCTTC. It yields the protein CASMQGSYNEQFF.

There are many counts of this clonotype. The chain couples TRBV11-2 to TRBJ2-1; D is perhaps TRBD2 (7 bases). Trimming removed 4 bases at V and 4 bases at J, with 14 bases between. Germline lookup yields CDR1 SGHAT and CDR2 FQNNGV. CDR3 length: 15 amino acids. The CDR3 DNA is TGTGCCAGCAGCTCACCGCGGGGGCCATACAATGAGCAGTTCTTC. Its protein product is CASSSPRGPYNEQFF.

This clonotype was counted many times. CDR3 sequence reads: CASAIAESYNEQFF. DNA for the CDR3: TGTGCCAGCGCAATAGCGGAATCCTACAATGAGCAGTTCTTC. The chain uses TRBV6-2 or TRBV6-3 and TRBJ2-1, with a weak D call TRBD2 (6 bases). V dropped 8 bases and J dropped 1 base, with 12 bases sitting between them. The CDR3 has 14 residues. Looked up from germline, CDR1 is MNHEY and CDR2 is SVGEGT.

A word on this clonotype: An end of the junction differs from the germline gene, which may be a read error. This chain uses TRBV3-1 with TRBJ1-4; no clear D gene. Germline V lookup: CDR1 LGHDT, CDR2 YNNKEL (reference sequence). This CDR3 has 11 residues. The CDR3 sequence is CASTQGGKLFF. The CDR3 DNA is TGTGCCAGCACCCAAGGAGGAAAACTGTTTTTT.

The chain links TRBV5-1 to TRBJ1-1, with D possibly TRBD1 on 5 matching bases. Germline lookup yields CDR1 SGHRS and CDR2 YFSETQ. With 0 bases removed from V and 5 bases from J, the gap between germline ends came to 20 bases. The CDR3 is made up of 17 amino acids. The CDR3 here is CASSLASQGGVETEAFF. The CDR3 coding sequence is TGCGCCAGCAGCTTGGCCTCTCAGGGAGGTGTGGAAACTGAAGCTTTCTTT.

The chain couples TRBV5-1 to TRBJ1-4, with 8 bases fitting TRBD1. J was trimmed by 6 bases and V by 2 bases; bases with no gene match: 9. This CDR3 spans 16 amino acids. Germline CDR1 SGHRS, CDR2 YFSETQ. CDR3 sequence: CASSLSEQGGDEKLFF. The CDR3 bases are TGCGCCAGCAGCTTAAGTGAACAGGGGGGAGATGAAAAACTGTTTTTT.

There are a few counts of this clonotype. The chain combines TRBV3-1 with TRBJ2-3; TRBD1 aligns across 8 bases. Germline V CDR1 and CDR2: LGHDT, YNNKEL (reference sequence). The CDR3 is 20 amino acids. After removal of 0 bases from V and 3 bases from J, the junction contained 17 bases not matched to a gene. CDR3 protein: CASSQDLGRGLTTPTDTQYF. The CDR3 DNA sequence: TGTGCCAGCAGCCAAGATCTGGGCAGGGGGCTAACCACACCTACAGATACGCAGTATTTT.

In its sample, this clonotype was seen many times. The chain employs TRBV20-1 and TRBJ1-1; 8 bases are shared with TRBD1. There are 12 residues in the CDR3. The V gene end was trimmed by 4 bases and the J gene end by 5 bases; junction bases not matched to a gene: 3. CDR1 is DFQATT, CDR2 SNEGSKA, per germline (reference sequence). DNA for the CDR3: TGCAGTGCTACGGACAGGGAAACTGAAGCTTTCTTT. It translates to CSATDRETEAFF.

Many counts were recorded for this clonotype. This sequence joins TRBV3-1 and TRBJ2-7; tentative D call: TRBD2 (5 bases). V dropped 4 bases and J dropped 2 bases, with 15 bases sitting between them. The germline V gene has CDR1 LGHDT and CDR2 YNNKEL (reference sequence). The CDR3 consists of 15 residues. The CDR3 DNA follows: TGTGCCAGCAGCCCACATCCGGACTCCCCCTACGAGCAGTACTTC. Translating gives CASSPHPDSPYEQYF.

The rearrangement joins TRBV29-1 to TRBJ1-1, with D uncertain. Germline CDR1 SQVTM, CDR2 ANQGSEA. This CDR3 region has 12 residues. Deletions cut 7 bases from V and 11 bases from J, with 20 bases between. CDR3 in amino acids: CSGAPLAGAAFF. For the CDR3, the DNA is TGCAGCGGTGCCCCCTTGGCAGGCGCTGCTTTCTTT.

CDR3: CASRKGTVGTDTQYF. The CDR3 region has the DNA TGTGCCAGCAGGAAGGGGACCGTAGGCACAGATACGCAGTATTTT. The chain has TRBV12-3 or TRBV12-4 and TRBJ2-3; either TRBD1 or TRBD2 may supply D (5 bases each). V shed 6 bases and J shed 1 base, with 14 bases lying between them. The CDR3 contains 15 residues.

This clonotype was detected many times. The chain joins TRBV10-3 to TRBJ2-3, with 10 bases matching TRBD2. V was clipped by 5 bases and J by 4 bases; unmatched bases: 12. CDR1 ENHRY and CDR2 SYGVKD come from the germline V gene. This CDR3 is 17 amino acids long. The CDR3 DNA follows: TGTGCCATCAGTCGTGAAGGACTAGCGGTCTCCCCAGATACGCAGTATTTT. Amino acid sequence: CAISREGLAVSPDTQYF.

This chain uses TRBV5-1 with TRBJ2-1, with 11 bases lining up with TRBD1. The germline V gene encodes CDR1 SGHRS and CDR2 YFSETQ. This CDR3 contains 14 residues. V lost 4 bases and J lost 7; bases outside the gene matches: 4. CDR3 residues: CASSQGDRGNEQFF. CDR3 bases: TGCGCCAGCAGCCAAGGGGACAGGGGGAATGAGCAGTTCTTC.

The CDR3 is CSATNFRQGRGYGYTF. CDR3 in DNA: TGCAGTGCGACCAACTTTAGACAGGGAAGAGGCTATGGCTACACCTTC. V usage is TRBV20-1 and J usage is TRBJ1-2; 7 bases match TRBD1. V gave up 6 bases and J gave up 4 bases; unmatched junction bases: 17. Germline lookup yields CDR1 DFQATT and CDR2 SNEGSKA (reference sequence). The CDR3 sequence is 16 residues long.

The chain joins TRBV29-1 to TRBJ2-1; unclear D gene. The CDR3 has 14 residues. Germline loops: CDR1 SQVTM, CDR2 ANQGSEA. V was cut by 0 bases and J by 6 bases, with 12 bases left in between. For the CDR3, the DNA is TGCAGCGTTGAAGACCCCAGGCGGAGCAATGAGCAGTTCTTC. It encodes CSVEDPRRSNEQFF.

In this sample, this clonotype turned up a few times. The chain is built from TRBV7-9 and TRBJ2-5; no clear D gene. The V gene lost 1 base and the J gene lost 5 bases, with 11 bases spanning the gap. This CDR3 contains 14 residues. Per germline, CDR1 SEHNR and CDR2 FQNEAQ (reference sequence). CDR3 in DNA: TGTGCCAGCAGCTTAGGGAGCAGAGTGGAGACCCAGTACTTC. This gives the protein CASSLGSRVETQYF. Full variable domain (missing parts from reference TRBV7-9 and TRBJ2-5): DTGVSQNPRHKITKRGQNVTFRCDPISEHNRLYWYRQTLGQGPEFLTYFQNEAQLEKSRLLSDRFSAERPKGSFSTLEIQRTEQGDSAMYLCASSLGSRVETQYFGPGTRLLVL.

This clonotype has a count of ten or more. This chain uses TRBV7-6 with TRBJ2-2, with TRBD2 matching over 8 bases. V dropped 5 bases and J dropped 6; count of bases not matched to a gene: 2. The CDR3 sequence is 13 residues long. The germline CDR1 and CDR2 sequences are SGHVS and FNYEAQ. The CDR3 protein is CASSPGGAGELFF. In DNA, the CDR3 is TGTGCCAGCAGCCCCGGGGGGGCCGGGGAGCTGTTTTTT.

This sequence joins TRBV20-1 and TRBJ1-4, with D perhaps matching TRBD1 (6 bases). The germline CDR1 and CDR2 sequences are DFQATT and SNEGSKA (reference sequence). The CDR3 length is 14 residues. V was clipped by 5 bases and J by 8 bases, with 18 bases between them. The CDR3 DNA reads as TGCAGTGCTCCCCAGCAGGGGATTGACGAAAAACTGTTTTTT. Protein: CSAPQQGIDEKLFF.

This clonotype was seen a few times. This chain links TRBV20-1 with TRBJ1-1; D gene unclear. Germline CDR1 DFQATT, CDR2 SNEGSKA (reference sequence). V dropped 1 base and J dropped 0 bases, with 15 bases sitting between them. This CDR3 is 16 amino acids long. The CDR3 nucleotides are TGCAGTGCTAGAGGAGGAGGTGGGCACATGAACACTGAAGCTTTCTTT. Encoded protein: CSARGGGGHMNTEAFF.

This rearrangement joins TRBV12-3 or TRBV12-4 to TRBJ1-1; 7 bases line up with TRBD1. V was pared by 5 bases and J by 0 bases, with 3 bases of the junction left unmatched. This CDR3 is built from 14 residues. CDR3 DNA sequence: TGTGCCAGCAGTACTGACAGGGTGAACACTGAAGCTTTCTTT. Translation gives CASSTDRVNTEAFF.

The sample holds many counts of this clonotype. The chain employs TRBV7-2 and TRBJ1-6, with a possible D match to TRBD1 (6 bases). V dropped 0 bases and J dropped 7 bases, with 13 bases sitting between them. Germline CDR1 is SGHTA and CDR2 is FQGNSA. The CDR3 loop spans 16 amino acids. CDR3 nucleotide sequence: TGTGCCAGCAGCTTAGCCCCGAGGGGGTCGAATTCACCCCTCCACTTT. Translation: CASSLAPRGSNSPLHF.

The genes are TRBV14 and TRBJ1-2; D not resolved. Germline V gene sequence: CDR1 SGHDN, CDR2 FVKESK. This CDR3 has 14 residues. V lost 1 base and J 2 bases, leaving 8 bases between the germline ends. For the CDR3, the DNA is TGTGCCAGCAGCCAAGCACAGCCAAACTATGGCTACACCTTC. Its translation: CASSQAQPNYGYTF.

The chain joins TRBV2 to TRBJ2-5; TRBD1 matches at 9 bases. The CDR3 is 15 residues long. Trimming removed 6 bases from V and 1 base from J; junction bases left unmatched: 6. Germline lookup yields CDR1 SNHLY and CDR2 FYNNEI. Written as DNA, the CDR3 is TGTGCCAGCAGCGGGACAGGGATGGCCCAAGAGACCCAGTACTTC. This sequence encodes CASSGTGMAQETQYF.

This clonotype occurred a few times. This chain connects TRBV9 to TRBJ2-1; a possible D gene is TRBD1 (5 bases). The CDR3 has 14 amino acids. The germline V gene encodes CDR1 SGDLS and CDR2 YYNGEE. V was pared by 3 bases and J by 6 bases, with 13 bases between. The CDR3 DNA is TGTGCCAGCAGCGGACAGCAGACTTTCAATGAGCAGTTCTTC. Translation gives CASSGQQTFNEQFF.

This clonotype was counted at least ten times. The chain has TRBV12-3 or TRBV12-4 and TRBJ2-3; 8 bases line up with TRBD2. The CDR3 runs 14 residues. With V trimmed by 6 bases and J by 6 bases, 8 bases remained unmatched. CDR3 nucleotide sequence: TGTGCCAGCAGGACGGGACTAGACGTGGATACGCAGTATTTT. This sequence encodes CASRTGLDVDTQYF.

This clonotype was seen a few times. This chain uses TRBV7-3 with TRBJ2-5; TRBD2 aligns across 8 bases. CDR1 is SGHTA, CDR2 FQGTGA, per germline. V shed 4 bases, J shed 5 bases, and the junction held 12 bases outside the gene matches. This CDR3 is 16 amino acids long. This chain's CDR3 is CASSSTGRGRGETQYF. The CDR3 coding sequence is TGTGCCAGCAGCTCCACCGGGAGGGGCCGAGGGGAGACCCAGTACTTC. Complete variable domain (other parts from reference TRBV7-3 and TRBJ2-5): GAGVSQTPSNKVTEKGKYVELRCDPISGHTALYWYRQSLGQGPEFLIYFQGTGAADDSGLPNDRFFAVRPEGSVSTLKIQRTERGDSAVYLCASSSTGRGRGETQYFGPGTRLLVL.

As to this clonotype: A much larger clone lies a single base off, so this may be a read error. The chain links TRBV20-1 to TRBJ2-3, with D possibly being TRBD2 (7 bases). From germline, CDR1 is DFQATT and CDR2 SNEGSKA (reference sequence). The CDR3 length is 14 residues. The CDR3 sequence is CNALGGQLTDTQYF. CDR3 nucleotide sequence: TGCAATGCTCTCGGGGGGCAGCTCACAGATACGCAGTATTTT.